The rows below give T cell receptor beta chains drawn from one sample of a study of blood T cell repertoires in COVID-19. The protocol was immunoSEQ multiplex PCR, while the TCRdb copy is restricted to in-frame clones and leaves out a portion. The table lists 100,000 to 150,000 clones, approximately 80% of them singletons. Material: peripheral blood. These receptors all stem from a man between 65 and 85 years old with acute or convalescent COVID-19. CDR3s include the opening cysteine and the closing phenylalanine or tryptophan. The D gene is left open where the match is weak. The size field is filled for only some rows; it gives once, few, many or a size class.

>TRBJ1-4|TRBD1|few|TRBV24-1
CATSDRQGGNEKLFF
TGTGCCACCAGTGACAGACAGGGGGGTAATGAAAAACTGTTTTTT
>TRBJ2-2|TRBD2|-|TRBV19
CASRGLAGKTGELFF
TGTGCCAGTAGAGGACTAGCGGGAAAGACCGGGGAGCTGTTTTTT
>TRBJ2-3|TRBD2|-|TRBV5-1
CASSLEGGSPDTQYF
TGCGCCAGCAGCTTGGAAGGCGGGAGCCCAGATACGCAGTATTTT
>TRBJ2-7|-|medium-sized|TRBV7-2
CASSPRAAGSYEQYF
TGTGCCAGCAGCCCCCGGGCAGCGGGCTCCTACGAGCAGTACTTC
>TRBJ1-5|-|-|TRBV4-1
CASSQGTNSNQPQHF
TGCGCCAGCAGCCAAGGAACTAATAGCAATCAGCCCCAGCATTTT
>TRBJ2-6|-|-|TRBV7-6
CASSLGAGLISGANVLTF
TGTGCCAGCAGCTTAGGGGCAGGGCTTATCTCTGGGGCCAACGTCCTGACTTTC
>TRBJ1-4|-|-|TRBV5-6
CASTYGQGNEKLFF
TGTGCCAGCACCTACGGGCAGGGGAATGAAAAACTGTTTTTT
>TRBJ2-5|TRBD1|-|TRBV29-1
CSESDRGGETQYF
TGCAGCGAGAGTGACAGGGGTGGAGAGACCCAGTACTTC
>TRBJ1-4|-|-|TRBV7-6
CASSMSVNEKLFF
TGTGCCAGCAGCATGAGTGTTAATGAAAAACTGTTTTTT
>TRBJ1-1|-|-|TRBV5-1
CASSLIDTEAFF
TGCGCCAGCAGCTTAATAGACACTGAAGCTTTCTTT
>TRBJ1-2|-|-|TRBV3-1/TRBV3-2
CASSQGTGFGYTF
TGTGCCAGCAGCCAAGGTACAGGTTTCGGCTACACCTTC
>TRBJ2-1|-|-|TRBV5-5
CASSSYLNEQFF
TGTGCCAGCAGCAGTTACTTAAATGAGCAGTTCTTC
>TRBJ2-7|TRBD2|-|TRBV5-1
CASSLAPSGSPGNEQYF
TGCGCCAGCAGCTTGGCGCCAAGCGGGAGTCCTGGGAACGAGCAGTACTTC
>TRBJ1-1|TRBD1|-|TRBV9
CASSETGQTEAFF
TGTGCCAGCAGCGAGACAGGGCAAACTGAAGCTTTCTTT
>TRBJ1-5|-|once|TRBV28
CASSLTGDQPQHF
TGTGCCAGCAGTTTAACGGGGGATCAGCCCCAGCATTTT
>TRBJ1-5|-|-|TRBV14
CASRFVWGVREPQHF
TGTGCCAGTAGATTCGTGTGGGGAGTCCGGGAGCCCCAGCATTTT
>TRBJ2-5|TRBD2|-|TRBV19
CASSPSSSGRTQYF
TGTGCCAGTAGTCCGAGTTCTAGCGGCCGGACCCAGTACTTC
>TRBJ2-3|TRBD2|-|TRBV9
CASSVEASGLDTQYF
TGTGCCAGCAGCGTAGAGGCTAGCGGGTTAGATACGCAGTATTTT
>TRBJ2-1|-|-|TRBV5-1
CASSLGGDNEQFF
TGCGCCAGCAGCTTGGGCGGTGACAATGAGCAGTTCTTC
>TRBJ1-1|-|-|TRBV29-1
CSVEELGAANTEAFF
TGCAGCGTTGAAGAGTTGGGAGCTGCCAACACTGAAGCTTTCTTT
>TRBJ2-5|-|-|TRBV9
CASSVGGDQETQYF
TGTGCCAGCAGCGTAGGGGGGGACCAAGAGACCCAGTACTTC
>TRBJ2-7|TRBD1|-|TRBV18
CASSPPSGQGGHEQYF
TGTGCCAGCTCACCACCGTCGGGACAGGGGGGCCACGAGCAGTACTTC
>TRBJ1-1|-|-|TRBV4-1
CASSQGPVNTEAFF
TGCGCCAGCAGCCAAGGCCCAGTAAACACTGAAGCTTTCTTT
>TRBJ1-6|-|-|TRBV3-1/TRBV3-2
CASSLSGGSSGGSPLHF
TGTGCCAGCAGCCTTTCGGGTGGCTCCTCAGGAGGCTCACCCCTCCACTTT
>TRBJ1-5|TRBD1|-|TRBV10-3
CAISATGVDSNQPQHF
TGTGCCATCAGTGCGACAGGGGTGGATAGCAATCAGCCCCAGCATTTT
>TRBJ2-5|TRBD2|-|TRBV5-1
CASSLVGLAGVETQYF
TGCGCCAGCAGCTTGGTGGGACTAGCGGGAGTGGAGACCCAGTACTTC